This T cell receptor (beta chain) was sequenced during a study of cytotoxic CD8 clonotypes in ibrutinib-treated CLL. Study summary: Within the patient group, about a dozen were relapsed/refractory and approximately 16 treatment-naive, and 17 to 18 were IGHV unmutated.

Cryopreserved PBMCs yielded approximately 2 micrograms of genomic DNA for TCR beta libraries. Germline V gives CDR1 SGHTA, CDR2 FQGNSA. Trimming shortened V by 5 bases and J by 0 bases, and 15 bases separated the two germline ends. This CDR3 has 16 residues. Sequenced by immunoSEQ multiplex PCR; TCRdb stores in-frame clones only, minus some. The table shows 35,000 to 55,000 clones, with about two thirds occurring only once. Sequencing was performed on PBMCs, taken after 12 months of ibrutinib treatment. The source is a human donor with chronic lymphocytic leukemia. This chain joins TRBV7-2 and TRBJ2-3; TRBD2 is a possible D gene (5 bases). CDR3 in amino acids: CASSTRLGASTDTQYF. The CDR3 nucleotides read TGTGCCAGCAGCACTCGACTGGGAGCTAGCACAGATACGCAGTATTTT.